This T cell receptor beta chain was sequenced for a study of cytomegalovirus exposure and HLA in healthy donors. General observations from the study: Relative to equally common others, HLA-associated TCR beta chains showed greater clonal expansion in a later analysis. Donors were assumed by presence/absence analyses to have roughly uniform sequencing depth. Association of fewer than 20,000 TCR beta sequences with HLA alleles was found at 0.05 false discovery rate in a later analysis.

Comment on this clone: Antigen: not known.

The CDR3 has 16 residues. Germline CDR1 and CDR2: MGHRA and YSYEKL. V lost 0 bases, J lost 2 bases, and 13 bases lay in between. A multiplex PCR was run with 60 Vbeta primers and 13 Jbeta primers. As processed by the authors: Per a later analysis, the number of unique TCR beta chains was roughly 87 million, of which 8.5 million to 11 million were shared. Measured with immunoSEQ multiplex PCR; TCRdb has only the in-frame clones, and not every one. The V and J calls and clone size are taken from that table; D and trimming were inferred from the DNA. The table has tens of thousands of clones, 70% to 85% seen once.

The origin of this receptor is a woman aged 50 to 65 in good health and CMV-seropositive. V gene TRBV4-1 combines with J gene TRBJ2-5, with D maybe TRBD2 (6 bases). The sequenced material came from PBMCs. The CDR3 coding sequence is TGCGCCAGCAGCCAAGAGGTAGCGGTTAAACAAGAGACCCAGTACTTC. It translates to CASSQEVAVKQETQYF.